One sample yielded the 15 T cell receptor beta chains listed below, sequenced in a study of prognosis after radiotherapy for stage I lung cancer. From genomic DNA, TCR beta CDR3 was amplified by two-round multiplex PCR. It was primers specific to each TRBV and TRBJ gene that first-round PCR used. TCRdb re-analysed the multiplex PCR reads in MiXCR, keeping a single row per CDR3 protein. Among about 30,000 distinct CDR3 sequences, more than 25% were seen once, and the ten largest hold 9.5% to 13%. Sample: PBMCs, taken before or after stereotactic body radiation therapy (not recorded which). These TCRs come from a donor of 50 years or more with non-small cell lung cancer.

Ten or more counts support this clonotype. CDR3 amino acids: CASSKSRTGRNTGELFF. In DNA, the CDR3 is TGTGCCAGCAGTAAATCACGGACAGGGCGGAACACCGGGGAGCTGTTTTTT. The chain has TRBV6-1 and TRBJ2-2; TRBD1 agrees at 8 bases. V shed 5 bases and J 1 base; nucleotides not matched to a gene: 9. Germline assignment: CDR1 MNHNS and CDR2 SASEGT. The CDR3 loop spans 17 amino acids.

The rearrangement joins TRBV20-1 to TRBJ1-4; no clear D. From germline, CDR1 is DFQATT and CDR2 SNEGSKA (reference sequence). V gave up 7 bases and J gave up 3 bases, with 15 bases separating them. The CDR3 consists of 14 residues. CDR3 amino acids: CSVRGSLANEKLFF. DNA of the CDR3: TGCAGTGTCAGAGGTAGTTTAGCTAATGAAAAACTGTTTTTT.

The rearrangement uses TRBV28 and TRBJ2-7; D possibly uses TRBD1 or TRBD2 (5 bases each). Trimming removed 5 bases at V and 0 bases at J, with 20 bases between. Germline V CDR1 and CDR2: MDHEN, SYDVKM. The CDR3 length is 17 residues. The CDR3 spells CASSPTTSRDLSYEQYF. The CDR3 DNA reads as TGTGCCAGCAGTCCTACGACGTCCAGGGACCTCTCCTACGAGCAGTACTTC. Variable domain in full (rest from reference TRBV28 and TRBJ2-7): DVKVTQSSRYLVKRTGEKVFLECVQDMDHENMFWYRQDPGLGLRLIYFSYDVKMKEKGDIPEGYSVSREKKERFSLILESASTNQTSMYLCASSPTTSRDLSYEQYFGPGTRLTVT.

The gene calls are TRBV12-3 or TRBV12-4 and TRBJ2-6; D may correspond to TRBD1 or TRBD2 (5 bases each). V was trimmed by 4 bases and J by 2 bases, leaving 12 bases between them. The CDR3 extends over 16 amino acids. The CDR3 sequence is CASSSGTRAGANVLTF. The CDR3 region has the DNA TGTGCCAGCAGTTCAGGGACGAGGGCTGGGGCCAACGTCCTGACTTTC.

This clonotype was recorded at least ten times. The chain combines TRBV20-1 with TRBJ2-3; 7 bases are a match to TRBD1. The CDR3 has 15 amino acids. V dropped 0 bases and J dropped 2; count of bases not matched to a gene: 5. Looked up from germline, CDR1 is DFQATT and CDR2 is SNEGSKA (reference sequence). The CDR3 DNA is TGCAGTGCTAGAGATTCAACAGGGGACACAGATACGCAGTATTTT. Encoded protein: CSARDSTGDTDTQYF.

This clonotype was seen at least ten times. The chain has TRBV30 and TRBJ2-3, with 7 bases lining up with TRBD1. This CDR3 has 14 residues. The V and J ends lost 8 bases and 0 bases, in that order; junction bases with no gene match: 8. Germline CDR1 GTSNPN, CDR2 SVGIG (reference sequence). The CDR3 region has the DNA TGTGCCGGAAGACAGGGCCTGAGCACAGATACGCAGTATTTT. Its translation is CAGRQGLSTDTQYF. The full variable domain, in which reference TRBV30 and TRBJ2-3 provide the parts outside the CDR3, is SQTIHQWPATLVQPVGSPLSLECTVEGTSNPNLYWYRQAAGRGLQLLFYSVGIGQISSEVPQNLSASRPQDRQFILSSKKLLLSDSGFYLCAGRQGLSTDTQYFGPGTRLTVL.

This clonotype was counted many times. The rearrangement joins TRBV12-3 or TRBV12-4 to TRBJ1-3, with 8 bases aligning to TRBD1. V gave up 3 bases and J gave up 4 bases; unmatched junction bases: 2. This CDR3 comprises 14 residues. CDR3 coding DNA: TGTGCCAGCAGTTTCGGGGACAGGGGAAACACCATATATTTT. It codes for CASSFGDRGNTIYF.

This clonotype has a count of ten or more. This rearrangement joins TRBV3-1 to TRBJ1-2; D gene uncertain. Germline CDR1 reads LGHDT; CDR2 reads YNNKEL (reference sequence). The CDR3 extends over 14 amino acids. V was clipped by 0 bases and J by 8 bases, with 13 bases between them. The CDR3 DNA is TGTGCCAGCAGCCAAGATTCGTCAACGCCGGGCTACACCTTC. This encodes CASSQDSSTPGYTF.

This clonotype was seen at least ten times. V is TRBV24-1 and J is TRBJ2-5; possibly TRBD1 or TRBD2 for D (6 bases each). Trimming took 3 bases from V and 4 from J, leaving 20 bases between them. CDR1 KGHDR and CDR2 SFDVKD come from the germline V gene. The CDR3 runs 17 residues. CDR3 sequence (DNA): TGTGCCACCAGTGATGGTGGGGGGCCCGCCGGGGGAGAGACCCAGTACTTC. Amino acid sequence: CATSDGGGPAGGETQYF.

This clonotype was detected many times. The chain links TRBV28 to TRBJ2-1; no clear D gene. CDR3 length equals 11 residues. Between the trimmed V and J ends, which lost 4 bases and 6 bases, there was a span of 4 bases. Germline CDR1 is MDHEN and CDR2 is SYDVKM. The CDR3 sequence: CASSSFNEQFF. Here the CDR3 DNA reads TGTGCCAGCAGTTCTTTCAATGAGCAGTTCTTC.

There are many counts of this clonotype. The chain couples TRBV7-9 to TRBJ1-1, with D hard to call. Trimming stripped 5 bases from V and 5 bases from J, with 9 bases between. The CDR3 is 12 amino acids. In germline, CDR1 is SEHNR, CDR2 FQNEAQ (reference sequence). CDR3 nucleotides: TGTGCCAGCAGCCTAGAGGCGACTGAAGCTTTCTTT. It translates to CASSLEATEAFF.

This clonotype was found many times. V gene TRBV18 combines with J gene TRBJ2-7, with D maybe TRBD1 (6 bases). Trimming removed 1 base from V and 2 bases from J, with 12 bases in between. The CDR3 is made up of 15 amino acids. CDR1 and CDR2 from the germline V gene are KGHSH and LQKENI. The CDR3 coding sequence is TGTGCCAGCTCACCACGGGACAAGATTGCCTACGAGCAGTACTTC. Amino acid sequence: CASSPRDKIAYEQYF.

A few counts support this clonotype. A much larger clone is a single base away; this may be a read error. The J gene is TRBJ1-1, the V gene TRBV6-1, with a possible D match to TRBD1 (5 bases). The germline gives CDR1 MNHNS, CDR2 SASEGT. CDR3 length: 14 amino acids. Trimming pared 5 bases from V and 2 bases from J, leaving 12 bases between. CDR3: CASSPKGANTEAFF. The CDR3 nucleotides are TGTGCCAGCAGTCCTAAAGGGGCAAACACTGAAGCTTTCTTT.

The table lists this clonotype with many counts. V is TRBV2 and J is TRBJ1-4, with TRBD1 identical over 7 bases. This CDR3 comprises 15 residues. V trimming: 5 bases; J trimming: 3 bases; junction bases outside the gene matches: 6. Looked up from germline, CDR1 is SNHLY and CDR2 is FYNNEI. The CDR3 sequence is CASSPTGVPNEKLFF. CDR3 sequence (DNA): TGTGCCAGCAGTCCCACAGGGGTTCCTAATGAAAAACTGTTTTTT.

This clonotype was picked up many times. The V call is TRBV6-1, the J call TRBJ1-3, with D unresolved. The V gene lost 10 bases and the J gene lost 0 bases, with 16 bases spanning the gap. The germline V gene encodes CDR1 MNHNS and CDR2 SASEGT. The CDR3 totals 15 residues. CDR3 sequence reads: CATNKRGDSGNTIYF. CDR3 DNA: TGTGCCACCAACAAACGCGGAGACTCTGGAAACACCATATATTTT.